Shown below are 17 T cell receptor beta chains from a single sample sequenced in a study of cytomegalovirus exposure and HLA in healthy donors. 13 Jbeta primers and 60 Vbeta primers were used for the PCR. The repertoire was sequenced with immunoSEQ multiplex PCR; TCRdb's copy has only in-frame clones and lacks some. The sample includes about 41,000 clones. Sequences were obtained from PBMCs. Receptors were obtained from a man aged 25 to 40 in good health and CMV-seronegative.

The chain has TRBV4-2 and TRBJ1-4; no firm D call. The CDR3 length is 12 residues. Germline V gene lookup returns CDR1 LGHNA and CDR2 YNFKEQ. Between the trimmed V and J ends, which lost 0 bases and 8 bases, there was a span of 4 bases. For the CDR3, the DNA is TGTGCCAGCAGCCAAGATTCGGAAAAACTGTTTTTT. This codes for CASSQDSEKLFF.

V gene TRBV5-4 combines with J gene TRBJ2-7; D perhaps matches TRBD1 (6 bases). This CDR3 has 14 amino acids. CDR1 and CDR2 from the germline V gene are SGHNT and YYREEE (reference sequence). V was trimmed by 4 bases and J by 5 bases, leaving 16 bases between them. The CDR3 region has the DNA TGTGCCAGCAGCATACCGCAGGGGTTCCACGAGCAGTACTTC. This translates into CASSIPQGFHEQYF.

The chain joins TRBV5-4 to TRBJ2-1, with 7 bases matching TRBD1. Germline V gene data show CDR1 as SGHNT and CDR2 as YYREEE (reference sequence). V was clipped by 4 bases and J by 5 bases; unmatched bases: 9. The CDR3 has 15 residues. The CDR3 loop is CASSLTGVRDNEQFF. CDR3 DNA: TGTGCCAGCAGCCTCACAGGGGTTCGGGACAATGAGCAGTTCTTC.

The chain links TRBV18 to TRBJ2-5, with a possible D match to TRBD1 (5 bases). Trimming removed 1 base from V and 3 bases from J, with 9 bases in between. The CDR3 loop spans 14 amino acids. Germline-derived CDR1 and CDR2 are KGHSH and LQKENI. The CDR3 loop reads CASSPQTDKETQYF. As DNA, the CDR3 is TGTGCCAGCTCACCACAGACAGATAAAGAGACCCAGTACTTC.

V and J are TRBV25-1 and TRBJ1-5; a possible D gene is TRBD1 (6 bases). CDR1 and CDR2 (germline): MGHDK, SYGVNS. V was pared by 5 bases and J by 3 bases, with 14 bases between. CDR3 length: 15 residues. The CDR3 loop is CASSPTRGPNQPQHF. CDR3 in DNA: TGTGCCAGCAGTCCAACCAGGGGTCCCAATCAGCCCCAGCATTTT.

V usage is TRBV30 and J usage is TRBJ2-2; TRBD2 agrees at 9 bases. Trimming took 5 bases from V and 2 from J; bases not matched to a gene: 9. The CDR3 extends over 16 amino acids. Germline loops: CDR1 GTSNPN, CDR2 SVGIG (reference sequence). CDR3 nucleotides: TGTGCCTGGGCGGTTCTGGGACTAGCTAACACCGGGGAGCTGTTTTTT. Protein: CAWAVLGLANTGELFF.

The chain couples TRBV12-5 to TRBJ1-6, with 8 bases matching TRBD1. V was pared by 6 bases and J by 7 bases, with 8 bases of the junction left unmatched. Germline-derived CDR1 and CDR2 are LGHNT and FRNRAP. This CDR3 has 15 amino acids. CDR3 DNA: TGTGCTAGTGGCCGCGGACAGGGCAGGAATTCACCCCTCCACTTT. Encoded protein: CASGRGQGRNSPLHF.

The V gene is TRBV7-9, the J gene TRBJ2-1; tentatively, D is TRBD2 (5 bases). The V gene lost 5 bases and the J gene lost 6 bases, with 17 bases spanning the gap. The germline CDR1 and CDR2 sequences are SEHNR and FQNEAQ (reference sequence). This CDR3 region has 15 residues. CDR3 nucleotides: TGTGCCAGCAGCCGAAAGGTTCGGGAAAGCAATGAGCAGTTCTTC. It translates to CASSRKVRESNEQFF.

V gene TRBV4-1 combines with J gene TRBJ2-3; TRBD2 matches 12 bases. The junction had 10 bases not matched to a gene; V was cut back by 0 bases and J by 0 bases. This CDR3 region has 20 residues. CDR1 MGHRA and CDR2 YSYEKL come from the germline V gene. The CDR3 spells CASSQESSGGAATSTDTQYF. The CDR3, as DNA: TGCGCCAGCAGCCAAGAGTCTAGCGGGGGGGCGGCTACTAGCACAGATACGCAGTATTTT.

The chain uses TRBV10-2 and TRBJ2-7, with D perhaps matching TRBD1 (6 bases). Germline loops: CDR1 WSHSY, CDR2 SAAADI. The CDR3 loop spans 13 amino acids. The V end was cut by 8 bases, the J end by 0 bases, with 11 bases between. The CDR3: CASQQGSSYEQYF. The CDR3 DNA reads TGCGCCAGCCAACAGGGTAGCTCCTACGAGCAGTACTTC.

CDR3 DNA sequence: TGCGCCAGCAGCTTGGGTCGGACAGGGGTATACGAGCAGTACTTC. Amino acids: CASSLGRTGVYEQYF. J is TRBJ2-7 and V is TRBV5-1, with TRBD1 matching over 9 bases. The V gene's germline CDR1 is SGHRS and CDR2 YFSETQ. This CDR3 region has 15 residues. The V and J ends lost 0 bases and 4 bases, in that order; junction bases with no gene match: 5.

The V call is TRBV18, the J call TRBJ2-1, with TRBD2 identical over 9 bases. V gave up 3 bases and J gave up 5 bases; unmatched junction bases: 8. Germline CDR1 reads KGHSH; CDR2 reads LQKENI. CDR3 length equals 16 residues. The CDR3 loop reads CASSPAATSGNNEQFF. The CDR3, as DNA: TGTGCCAGCTCACCGGCCGCGACTAGCGGAAACAATGAGCAGTTCTTC.

This chain links TRBV10-3 with TRBJ2-7; 7 nucleotides line up with TRBD2. Germline V gene data show CDR1 as ENHRY and CDR2 as SYGVKD. V was pared by 9 bases and J by 0 bases, with 2 bases of the junction left unmatched. The CDR3 spans 12 residues. The CDR3 reads CAIGGSSYEQYF. CDR3 in DNA: TGTGCCATAGGCGGGAGCTCCTACGAGCAGTACTTC.

J is TRBJ1-2 and V is TRBV15; D unclear. Germline V gene sequence: CDR1 LNHNV, CDR2 YYDKDF (reference sequence). CDR3 length equals 16 residues. V was trimmed by 3 bases and J by 4 bases, leaving 18 bases between them. CDR3 sequence: CATSRGRTYPIYGYTF. In nucleotides, the CDR3 is TGTGCCACCAGCAGGGGCAGAACCTATCCCATCTATGGCTACACCTTC.

This chain links TRBV9 with TRBJ1-1, with TRBD1 as a possible D gene (5 bases). Germline values: CDR1 SGDLS, CDR2 YYNGEE. This CDR3 comprises 15 residues. The germline V and J ends were trimmed by 0 bases and 3 bases, with 12 bases remaining between them. This CDR3 is CASSVVETVYTEAFF. In DNA form, the CDR3 reads TGTGCCAGCAGCGTAGTTGAGACAGTATACACTGAAGCTTTCTTT.

The gene calls are TRBV9 and TRBJ1-2; the match to TRBD1 covers 8 bases. The CDR3 spans 14 residues. Germline CDR1 SGDLS, CDR2 YYNGEE. The V gene end was trimmed by 0 bases and the J gene end by 5 bases; junction bases not matched to a gene: 3. This CDR3 is CASSVDGTGYGYTF. CDR3 DNA sequence: TGTGCCAGCAGCGTAGACGGGACAGGTTATGGCTACACCTTC. The full variable domain, rest sourced from reference TRBV9 and TRBJ1-2, is DSGVTQTPKHLITATGQRVTLRCSPRSGDLSVYWYQQSLDQGLQFLIQYYNGEERAKGNILERFSAQQFPDLHSELNLSSLELGDSALYFCASSVDGTGYGYTFGSGTRLTVV.

The rearrangement joins TRBV11-1 to TRBJ2-3; 11 nucleotides agree with TRBD2. The CDR3 is made up of 17 amino acids. The germline gives CDR1 SGHAT, CDR2 FQDESV (reference sequence). Unmatched junction bases numbered 9, after V lost 1 base and J lost 6 bases. CDR3 bases: TGTGCCAGCAGCTTAGGAAGGTCTAGCGGGGGGCGGGATACGCAGTATTTT. This codes for CASSLGRSSGGRDTQYF.